This TCR beta chain was sequenced during a study of regulatory T cells in long-lasting Graves disease. Study-wide context: Newly diagnosed Graves' patients had taken antithyroid drugs under 3 months.

The sample holds many counts of this clonotype. The V end lost 6 bases, the J end lost 7 bases, and 21 bases lay between the germline ends. Germline-derived CDR1 and CDR2 are MDHEN and SYDVKM. The CDR3 covers 15 residues. The TCR beta library used iRepertoire HTBI primers with Arm-PCR amplification of CDR3. TCRdb independently ran MiXCR on the multiplex PCR reads; one entry per CDR3 protein. Here the sample spans 530,000 or so distinct CDR3 sequences, around an eighth being singletons. Time point defined: newly diagnosed GD, antithyroid drugs for less than 3 months. There was RNA extracted from PBMCs, and the TCR library was made from it. These data also formed part of another study, on T cells in Graves' hyperthyroidism and ophthalmopathy. As that report states: The authors deemed Graves' hyperthyroidism stable absent ophthalmopathy progression within 18 months.

This chain uses TRBV28 with TRBJ1-2; maybe TRBD1 (6 bases). The source is a man younger than 40 with Graves disease. The sample consisted of peripheral blood mononuclear cells (PBMCs), taken at new diagnosis, from a patient treated with antithyroid drugs. The CDR3 DNA is TGTGCCAGCAGCGTCGCGGCGGGGGCTAAGTTTGGCTACACCTTC. Its translation is CASSVAAGAKFGYTF.